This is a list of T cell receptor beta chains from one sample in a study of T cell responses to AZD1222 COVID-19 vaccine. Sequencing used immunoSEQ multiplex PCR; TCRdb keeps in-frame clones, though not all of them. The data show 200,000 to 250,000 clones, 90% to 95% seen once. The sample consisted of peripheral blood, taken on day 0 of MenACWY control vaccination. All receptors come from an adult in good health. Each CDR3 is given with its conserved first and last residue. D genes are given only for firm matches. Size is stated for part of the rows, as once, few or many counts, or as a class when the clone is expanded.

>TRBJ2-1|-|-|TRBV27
TGTGCCAGCAGTCCCGCTAGGAGTGAGCAGTTCTTC
CASSPARSEQFF
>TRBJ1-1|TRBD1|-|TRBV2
TGTGCCAGCAGAATGACAGGGAGCAGCACTGAAGCTTTCTTT
CASRMTGSSTEAFF
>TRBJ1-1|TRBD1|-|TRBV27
TGTGCCAGCAGTTTCAGGCAGGGGGCAGGCTTGAACACTGAAGCTTTCTTT
CASSFRQGAGLNTEAFF
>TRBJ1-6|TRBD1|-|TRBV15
TGTGCCACCAGCAAGTGGACAGGGGGAGATTCACCCCTCCACTTT
CATSKWTGGDSPLHF
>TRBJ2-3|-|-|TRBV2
TGTGCCAGCAGTGAAGGGACAGTCTCTTTAGATACGCAGTATTTT
CASSEGTVSLDTQYF
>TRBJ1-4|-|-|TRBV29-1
TGCAGCGTTGGGGGGGGCGGCGGTGAAAAACTGTTTTTT
CSVGGGGGEKLFF
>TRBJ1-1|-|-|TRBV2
TGTGCCAGCCGAGAAGGGCCACCCGCACGATCCCGGGACACTGAAGCTTTCTTT
CASREGPPARSRDTEAFF
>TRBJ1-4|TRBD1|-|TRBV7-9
TGTGCCAGCAGCCTCACGACAGGGTCAAATGAAAAACTGTTTTTT
CASSLTTGSNEKLFF
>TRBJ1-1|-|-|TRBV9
TGTGCCAGCAGCGCCGGGCTTCTATCGGGGGACACTGAAGCTTTCTTT
CASSAGLLSGDTEAFF
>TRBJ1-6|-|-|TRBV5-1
TGCGCCAGCAGCCCCGGGACTGATAATTCACCCCTCCACTTT
CASSPGTDNSPLHF
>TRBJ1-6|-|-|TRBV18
TGTGCCAGCTCCCCCTTGGGCGATGCTAATTCACCCCTCCACTTT
CASSPLGDANSPLHF
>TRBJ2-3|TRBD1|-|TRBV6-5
TGTGCCAGCACCCAGGACAGGGGGTTGGTAGATACGCAGTATTTT
CASTQDRGLVDTQYF
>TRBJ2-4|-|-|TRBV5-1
TGCGCCAGCAGCTTGGAGGCGTCAGGGATCTTCGCAGGGGACATTCAGTACTTC
CASSLEASGIFAGDIQYF
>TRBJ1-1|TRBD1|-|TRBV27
TGTGCCAGCAGTCCTTGGGGGAGGGGGCGGACTGAAGCTTTCTTT
CASSPWGRGRTEAFF
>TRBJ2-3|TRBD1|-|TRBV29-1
TGCAGCGCCGTACAGGGGCGGGCAGATACGCAGTATTTT
CSAVQGRADTQYF
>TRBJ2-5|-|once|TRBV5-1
TGCGCCAGCAGCCGGGGGCCAGGGGAGGAAGAGACCCAGTACTTC
CASSRGPGEEETQYF
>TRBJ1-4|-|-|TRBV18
TGTGCCAGCTCAATGGGCAGGGAAGGTGAAAAACTGTTTTTT
CASSMGREGEKLFF
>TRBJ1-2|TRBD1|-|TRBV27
TGTGCCAGCAGTTCGGCAGGGGGTTGGGGCTACACCTTC
CASSSAGGWGYTF
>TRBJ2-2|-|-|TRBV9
TGTGCCAGCAGCGTTGGAGCCCCAACATTCACCGGGGAGCTGTTTTTT
CASSVGAPTFTGELFF
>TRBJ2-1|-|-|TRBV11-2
TGTGCCAGCAGCTTAGACCCTAAAACCCCGCAGTTCTTC
CASSLDPKTPQFF
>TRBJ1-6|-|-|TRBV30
TGTGCCTTCTCCCGGCAAAATAATTCACCCCTCCACTTT
CAFSRQNNSPLHF
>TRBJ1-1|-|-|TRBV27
TGTGCCAGCACCCCTTGGAGTGGGGACACTGAAGCTTTCTTT
CASTPWSGDTEAFF
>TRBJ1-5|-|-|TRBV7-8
TGTGCCAGCAGCTTAGAGTTTCGCAATCAGCCCCAGCATTTT
CASSLEFRNQPQHF
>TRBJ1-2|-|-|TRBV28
TGTGCCAGCAGTTCTGGGGCCGGGGGCTACACCTTC
CASSSGAGGYTF
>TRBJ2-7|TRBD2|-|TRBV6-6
TGTGCCAGCAGTCACAGCGGGGGGGTCTACGAGCAGTACTTC
CASSHSGGVYEQYF
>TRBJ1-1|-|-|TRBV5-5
TGTGCCAGCAGCCCCGCCACCACTGAAGCTTTCTTT
CASSPATTEAFF
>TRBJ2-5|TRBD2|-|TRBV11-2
TGTGCCAGCAGCCCGAGCGGGGGGGCGGGAGAGACCCAGTACTTC
CASSPSGGAGETQYF
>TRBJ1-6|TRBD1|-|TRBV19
TGTGCCAGTAGCATTACTGGACAGGGCGAGGGTTCACCCCTCCACTTT
CASSITGQGEGSPLHF
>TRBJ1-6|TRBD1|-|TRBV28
TGTGCCAGCAGTTTATACGACAGGGTGGCTTCACCCCTCCACTTT
CASSLYDRVASPLHF
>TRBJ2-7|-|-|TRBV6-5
TGTGCCAGCAGTTACCCGGATTGGGGGGATGCCCACGAGCAGTACTTC
CASSYPDWGDAHEQYF
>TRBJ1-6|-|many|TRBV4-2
TGTGCCAGCAGCCAAGAAGCCGCATCGGTCGCCCCCCTCCACTTT
CASSQEAASVAPLHF
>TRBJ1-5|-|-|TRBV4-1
TGCGCCAGCAGCCAAGATTGGTCGGGCGGACCCCAGCATTTT
CASSQDWSGGPQHF
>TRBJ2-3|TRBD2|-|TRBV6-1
TGTGCCAGCAGTGACCGACTAGCGGGGGGCCCAGATACGCAGTATTTT
CASSDRLAGGPDTQYF
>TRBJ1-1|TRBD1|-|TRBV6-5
TGTGCCAGCAGCCCAGGGGGAGGTACTGAAGCTTTCTTT
CASSPGGGTEAFF
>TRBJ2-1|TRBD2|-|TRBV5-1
TGCGCCAGCAGCTTAGCGACTAGCGGGGGGGCCAATGAGCAGTTCTTC
CASSLATSGGANEQFF
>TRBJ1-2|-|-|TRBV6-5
TGTGCCAGCAGTTATGATGGACAGACGGGTAGGGGCTACACCTTC
CASSYDGQTGRGYTF
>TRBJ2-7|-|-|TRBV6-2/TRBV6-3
TGTGCCAGCAGTTGGACCTACGAGCAGTACTTC
CASSWTYEQYF
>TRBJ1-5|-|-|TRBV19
TGTGCCAGTAGTATACGGCGGAATACTTATAGCAATCAGCCCCAGCATTTT
CASSIRRNTYSNQPQHF
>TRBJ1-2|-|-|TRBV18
TGTGCCAGCTCAGCTGGACCTTCAACGATTAACTATGGCTACACCTTC
CASSAGPSTINYGYTF
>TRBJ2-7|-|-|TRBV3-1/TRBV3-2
TGTGCCAGCAGCCTGACGGTCGGCGAGCAGTACTTC
CASSLTVGEQYF
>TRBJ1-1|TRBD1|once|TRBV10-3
TGTGCCATCAGTCTCGACAGGGGGAGTTCTTCTGAAGCTTTCTTT
CAISLDRGSSSEAFF
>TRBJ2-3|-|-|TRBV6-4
TGTGCCAGCAGTGACAGGGGTGCGGGGAGCACAGATACGCAGTATTTT
CASSDRGAGSTDTQYF
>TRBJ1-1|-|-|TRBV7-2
TGTGCCAGCACCATTTTCATGGGTGGTAGGACTGAAGCTTTCTTT
CASTIFMGGRTEAFF
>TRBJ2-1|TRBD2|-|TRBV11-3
TGTGCCAGCAGCGCCGGACTAGCGGGGGGGCATAAGGAGCAGTTCTTC
CASSAGLAGGHKEQFF
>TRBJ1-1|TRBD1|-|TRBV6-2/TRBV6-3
TGTGCCAGCAGTTACCCCCAACAGGGGAGGGCTGAAGCTTTCTTT
CASSYPQQGRAEAFF
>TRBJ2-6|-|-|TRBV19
TGTGCCAGTAGTAAGGGCCACTCTGGGGCCAACGTCCTGACTTTC
CASSKGHSGANVLTF
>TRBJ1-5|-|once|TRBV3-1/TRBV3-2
TGTGCCAGCAGCCAACAAGGGGATCAGCCCCAGCATTTT
CASSQQGDQPQHF
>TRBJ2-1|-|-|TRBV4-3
TGCGCCAGCAGCCCGGGACTTCCTGAGTCCTACAATGAGCAGTTCTTC
CASSPGLPESYNEQFF
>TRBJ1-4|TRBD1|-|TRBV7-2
TGTGCCAGCAGCTTAAGACAGGGGGATGAAAAACTGTTTTTT
CASSLRQGDEKLFF
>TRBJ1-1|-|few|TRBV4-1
TGCGCCAGCAGCCGCGAGGGGGGCCTCTTGAACACTGAAGCTTTCTTT
CASSREGGLLNTEAFF
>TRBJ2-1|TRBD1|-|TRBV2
TGTGCCAGCGAAACGGGACAGGGGGCTGGTGAGCAGTTCTTC
CASETGQGAGEQFF
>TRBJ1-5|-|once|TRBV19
TGTGCCAGTAGTATACAGGGCGGTCAGCCCCAGCATTTT
CASSIQGGQPQHF
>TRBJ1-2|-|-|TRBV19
TGTGCCAGTAGTATGGGACCACCTAACTATGGCTACACCTTC
CASSMGPPNYGYTF
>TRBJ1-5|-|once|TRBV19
TGTGCCAGTAGTATTCCCGGGGACTATAGCAATCAGCCCCAGCATTTT
CASSIPGDYSNQPQHF
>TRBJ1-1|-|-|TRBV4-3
TGCGCCAGCAGCCGGAATCAGGGGAGTACTGAAGCTTTCTTT
CASSRNQGSTEAFF
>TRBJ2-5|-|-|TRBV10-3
TGTGCCATCAGTGATGTCGGACTCAGGTACTTC
CAISDVGLRYF
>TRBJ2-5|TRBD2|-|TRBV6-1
TGTGCCAGCAGTGTTTGGACTAGCGGGGGGTACCAAGAGACCCAGTACTTC
CASSVWTSGGYQETQYF
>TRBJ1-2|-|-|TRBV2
TGTGCCAGCAGTGACCTGGACCTCGGCGGATATGGCTACACCTTC
CASSDLDLGGYGYTF
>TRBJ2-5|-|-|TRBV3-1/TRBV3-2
TGTGCCAGCAGCCTCTATCGGGGGCCGGGAGAGACCCAGTACTTC
CASSLYRGPGETQYF
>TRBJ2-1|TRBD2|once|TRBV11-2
TGTGCCAGCAGGCCGGTGGGGGGGGAGACCCACAATGAGCAGTTCTTC
CASRPVGGETHNEQFF